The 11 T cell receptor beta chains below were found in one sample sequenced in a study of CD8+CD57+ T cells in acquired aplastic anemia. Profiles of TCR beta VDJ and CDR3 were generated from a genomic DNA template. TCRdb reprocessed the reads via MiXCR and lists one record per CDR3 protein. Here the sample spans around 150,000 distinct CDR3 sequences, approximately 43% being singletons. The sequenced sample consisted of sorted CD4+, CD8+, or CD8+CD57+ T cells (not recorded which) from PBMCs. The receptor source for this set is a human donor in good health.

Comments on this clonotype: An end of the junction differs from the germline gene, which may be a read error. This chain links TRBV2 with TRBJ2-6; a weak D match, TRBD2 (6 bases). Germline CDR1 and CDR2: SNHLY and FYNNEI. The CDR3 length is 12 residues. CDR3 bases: TGTGCCAGCAGCCCGGCGGAGGGAGCTGAAGCTTTC. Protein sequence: CASSPAEGAEAF.

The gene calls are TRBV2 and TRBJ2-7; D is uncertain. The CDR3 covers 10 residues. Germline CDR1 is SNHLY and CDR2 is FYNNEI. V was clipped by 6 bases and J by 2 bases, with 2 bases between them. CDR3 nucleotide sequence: TGTGCCAGCAGGCCCTACGAGCAGTACTTC. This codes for CASRPYEQYF.

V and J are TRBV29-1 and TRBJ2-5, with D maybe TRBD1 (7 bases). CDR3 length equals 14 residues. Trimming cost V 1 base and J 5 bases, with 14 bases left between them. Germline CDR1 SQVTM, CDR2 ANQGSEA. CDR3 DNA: TGCAGCGTTGAAGGACAGGGAGGAAGGGAGACCCAGTACTTC. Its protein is CSVEGQGGRETQYF.

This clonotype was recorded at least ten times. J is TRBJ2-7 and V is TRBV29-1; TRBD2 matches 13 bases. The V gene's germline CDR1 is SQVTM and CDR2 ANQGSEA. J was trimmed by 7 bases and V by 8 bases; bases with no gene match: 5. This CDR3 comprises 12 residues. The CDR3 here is CSLRGLAGEQYF. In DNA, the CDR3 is TGCAGCCTGAGGGGACTAGCGGGAGAGCAGTACTTC.

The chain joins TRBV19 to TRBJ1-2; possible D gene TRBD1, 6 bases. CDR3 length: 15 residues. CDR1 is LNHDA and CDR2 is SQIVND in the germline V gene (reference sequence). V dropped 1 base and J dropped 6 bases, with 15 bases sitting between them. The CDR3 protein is CASSIGVGGRDGYTF. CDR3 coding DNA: TGTGCCAGTAGTATAGGAGTTGGGGGGCGCGATGGCTACACCTTC.

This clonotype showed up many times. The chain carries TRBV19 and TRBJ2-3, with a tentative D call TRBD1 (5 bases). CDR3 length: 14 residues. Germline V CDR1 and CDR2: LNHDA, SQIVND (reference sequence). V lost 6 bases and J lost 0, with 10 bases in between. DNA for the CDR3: TGTGCCAGTAGCCAGACAGCTAGCACAGATACGCAGTATTTT. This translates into CASSQTASTDTQYF.

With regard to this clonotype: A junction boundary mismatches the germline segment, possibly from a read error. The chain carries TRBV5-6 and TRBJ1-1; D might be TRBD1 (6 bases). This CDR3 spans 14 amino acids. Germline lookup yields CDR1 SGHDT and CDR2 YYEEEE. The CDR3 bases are TGTGCCAGCAGCTTGACCGTCGGGGGCACTGAAGCCTTCTTT. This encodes CASSLTVGGTEAFF.

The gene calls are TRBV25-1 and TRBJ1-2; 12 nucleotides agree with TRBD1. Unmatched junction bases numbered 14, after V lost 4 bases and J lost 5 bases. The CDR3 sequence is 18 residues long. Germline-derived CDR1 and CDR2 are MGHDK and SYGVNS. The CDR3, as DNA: TGTGCCAGCAGTGCATCTTTCGGGGGACAGGGGGCTTTGTATGGCTACACCTTC. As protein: CASSASFGGQGALYGYTF.

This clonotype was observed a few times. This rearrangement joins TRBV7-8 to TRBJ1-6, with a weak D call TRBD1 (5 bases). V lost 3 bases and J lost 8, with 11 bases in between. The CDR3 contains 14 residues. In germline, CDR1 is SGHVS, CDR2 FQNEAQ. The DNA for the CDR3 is TGTGCCAGCAGCTTGAGGGGAAGGGATTCACCCCTCCACTTT. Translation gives CASSLRGRDSPLHF.

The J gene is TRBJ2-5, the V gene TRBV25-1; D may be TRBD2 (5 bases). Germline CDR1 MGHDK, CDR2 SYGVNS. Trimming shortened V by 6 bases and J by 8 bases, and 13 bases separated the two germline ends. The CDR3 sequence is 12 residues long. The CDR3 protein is CASRKGSGTQYF. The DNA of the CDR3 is TGTGCCAGCAGGAAAGGGTCGGGAACCCAGTACTTC.

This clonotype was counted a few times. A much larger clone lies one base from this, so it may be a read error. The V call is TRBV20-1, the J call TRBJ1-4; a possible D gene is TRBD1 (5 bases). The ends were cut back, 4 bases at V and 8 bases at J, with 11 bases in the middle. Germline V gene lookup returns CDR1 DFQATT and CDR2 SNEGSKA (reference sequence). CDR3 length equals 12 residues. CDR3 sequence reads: CSATGPCEKLFF. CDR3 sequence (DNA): TGCAGTGCTACAGGGCCCTGCGAAAAACTGTTTTTT.